Below, 2 T cell receptor beta chains from the same sample are listed, as sequenced in a study of blood T cell repertoires in COVID-19. Clones were sequenced by immunoSEQ multiplex PCR, and TCRdb holds only the in-frame ones, with some missing. Here the sample spans some 67,000 clones, less than 95% being singletons. Sequencing was done on a sample of peripheral blood. Source of these receptors: a woman aged 18-30 years with acute or convalescent COVID-19.

The chain couples TRBV5-1 to TRBJ2-5, with 10 bases that match TRBD2. The germline CDR1 and CDR2 sequences are SGHRS and YFSETQ. The CDR3 sequence is 15 residues long. V was pared by 7 bases and J by 3 bases, with 9 bases of the junction left unmatched. The CDR3 nucleotides read TGCGCCAGCTCCCCCCCCCTAGCGGGAGAAGAGACCCAGTACTTC. Residues: CASSPPLAGEETQYF.

This chain connects TRBV21-1 to TRBJ2-1; the table gives TRBD2 as D, unverified against the DNA. TRBV21-1 is a recognized pseudogene. The CDR3 has 15 amino acids. CDR3 sequence (DNA): TGTGCCAGCAGCAACTCGGTAGCGGGACACAATGAGCAGTTCTTC. Translating gives CASSNSVAGHNEQFF.